This T cell receptor (beta chain) is drawn from a study of memory CD4+ T cells and cytomegalovirus serostatus. For the study at large: Donors were healthy Belgian adults, under 10 CMV seropositive and 24 seronegative. Study-wide points: Each of approximately 69 CMV-associated TCRbeta sequences occurred in one to five individuals.

The sort gate was single viable CD3+CD4+CD8-CD45RO+ cells for memory CD4+ T cells. Serum IgG to CMV pp150, pp28, p38 and p52 defined serostatus. Total CD4+ T cells were enriched by CD4 positive selection. As to this clone: What it recognizes is unknown.

The CDR3 extends over 16 amino acids. The germline V gene encodes CDR1 MGHRA and CDR2 YSYEKL. V lost 0 bases to trimming and J lost 3 bases, with 12 bases between them. Profiled with immunoSEQ multiplex PCR; TCRdb holds only in-frame clones, not every one. Seen here are 64,000 or so clones, 70% to 80% observed once, and the top ten hold roughly 1%. The source is an adult in good health and CMV-seronegative. The material sequenced was memory CD4+ T cells from blood. This sequence joins TRBV4-1 and TRBJ2-1; D is uncertain. For the CDR3, the DNA is TGCGCCAGCAGCCAAGATAATGCTCGGCTCTACAATGAGCAGTTCTTC. It encodes CASSQDNARLYNEQFF.